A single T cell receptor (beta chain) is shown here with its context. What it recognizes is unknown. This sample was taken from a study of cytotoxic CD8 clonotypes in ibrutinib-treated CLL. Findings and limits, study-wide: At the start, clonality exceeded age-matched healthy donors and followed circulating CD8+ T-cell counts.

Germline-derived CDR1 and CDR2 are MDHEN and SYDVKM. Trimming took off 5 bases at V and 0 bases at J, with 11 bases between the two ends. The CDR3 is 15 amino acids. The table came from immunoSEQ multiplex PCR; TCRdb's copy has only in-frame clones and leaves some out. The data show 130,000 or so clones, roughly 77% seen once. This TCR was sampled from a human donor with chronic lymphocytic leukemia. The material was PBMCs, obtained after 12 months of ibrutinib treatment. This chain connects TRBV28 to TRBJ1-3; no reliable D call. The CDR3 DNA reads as TGTGCCAGCAGTCGCGACCGAGACTCTGGAAACACCATATATTTT. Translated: CASSRDRDSGNTIYF.